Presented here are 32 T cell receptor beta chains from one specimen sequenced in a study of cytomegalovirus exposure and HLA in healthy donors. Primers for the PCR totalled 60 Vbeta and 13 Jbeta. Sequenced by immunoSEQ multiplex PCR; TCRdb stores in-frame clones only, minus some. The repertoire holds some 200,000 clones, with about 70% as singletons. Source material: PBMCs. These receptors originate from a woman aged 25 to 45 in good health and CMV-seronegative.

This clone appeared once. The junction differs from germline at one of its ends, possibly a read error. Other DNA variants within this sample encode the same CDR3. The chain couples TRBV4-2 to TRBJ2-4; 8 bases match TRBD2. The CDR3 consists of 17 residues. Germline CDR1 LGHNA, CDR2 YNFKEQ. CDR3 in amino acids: CASSQDSGGKAKNIQYF. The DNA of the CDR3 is TGTGCCAGTAGCCAAGATTCGGGGGGGAAGGCCAAAAACATTCAGTACTTC.

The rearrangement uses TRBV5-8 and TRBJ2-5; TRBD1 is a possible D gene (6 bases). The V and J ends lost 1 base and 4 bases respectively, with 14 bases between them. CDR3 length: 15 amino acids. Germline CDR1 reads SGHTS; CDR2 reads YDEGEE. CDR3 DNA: TGTGCCAGCAGCTTGAAGGGGCTAGGGGGAGAGACCCAGTACTTC. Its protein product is CASSLKGLGGETQYF.

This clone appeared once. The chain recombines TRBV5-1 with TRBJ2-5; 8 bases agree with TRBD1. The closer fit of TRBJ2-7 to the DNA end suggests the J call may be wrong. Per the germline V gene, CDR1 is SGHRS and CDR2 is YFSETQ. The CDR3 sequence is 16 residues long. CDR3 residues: CASREAYRGSSYEQYF. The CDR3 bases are TGCGCCAGCAGGGAAGCTTACAGGGGGTCCTCCTACGAGCAGTACTTC.

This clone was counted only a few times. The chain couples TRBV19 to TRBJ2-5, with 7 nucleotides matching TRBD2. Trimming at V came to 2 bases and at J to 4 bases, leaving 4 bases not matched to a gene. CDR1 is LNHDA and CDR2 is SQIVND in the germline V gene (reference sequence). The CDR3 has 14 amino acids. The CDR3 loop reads CASSIMAGVETQYF. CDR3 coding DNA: TGTGCCAGTAGTATAATGGCGGGAGTAGAGACCCAGTACTTC.

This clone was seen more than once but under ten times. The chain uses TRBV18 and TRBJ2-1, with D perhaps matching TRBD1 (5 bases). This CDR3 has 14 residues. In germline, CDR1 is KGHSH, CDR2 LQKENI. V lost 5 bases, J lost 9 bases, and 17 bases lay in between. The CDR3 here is CASSGAGEVGEQFF. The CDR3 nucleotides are TGTGCCAGCTCAGGGGCAGGAGAGGTCGGTGAGCAGTTCTTC.

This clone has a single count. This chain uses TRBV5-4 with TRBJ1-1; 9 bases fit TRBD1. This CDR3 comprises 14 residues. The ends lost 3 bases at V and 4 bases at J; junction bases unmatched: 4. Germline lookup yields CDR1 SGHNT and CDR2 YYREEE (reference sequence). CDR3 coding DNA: TGTGCCAGCAGCTCCGGGGGACAGGGCACTGAAGCTTTCTTT. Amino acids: CASSSGGQGTEAFF.

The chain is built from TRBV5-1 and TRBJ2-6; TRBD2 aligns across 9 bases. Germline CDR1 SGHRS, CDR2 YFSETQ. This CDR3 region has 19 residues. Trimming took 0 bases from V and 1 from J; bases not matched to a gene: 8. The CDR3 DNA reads TGCGCCAGCAGCTTGGGTACTAGCGGGTCGGGGTCTGGGGCCAACGTCCTGACTTTC. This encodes CASSLGTSGSGSGANVLTF.

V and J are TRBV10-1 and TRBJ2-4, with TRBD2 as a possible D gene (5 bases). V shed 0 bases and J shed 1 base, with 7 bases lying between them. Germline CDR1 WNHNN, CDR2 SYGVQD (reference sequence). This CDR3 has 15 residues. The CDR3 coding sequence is TGCGCCAGCAGTGAGTCGCCGGGGGCCAAAAACATTCAGTACTTC. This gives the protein CASSESPGAKNIQYF.

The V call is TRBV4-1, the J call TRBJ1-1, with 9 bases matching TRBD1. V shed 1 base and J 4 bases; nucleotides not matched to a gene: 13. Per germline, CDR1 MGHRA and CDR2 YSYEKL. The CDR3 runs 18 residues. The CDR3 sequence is CASSQVFHRGRGSTEAFF. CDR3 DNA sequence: TGCGCCAGCAGCCAAGTCTTTCACAGGGGGCGCGGGAGCACTGAAGCTTTCTTT.

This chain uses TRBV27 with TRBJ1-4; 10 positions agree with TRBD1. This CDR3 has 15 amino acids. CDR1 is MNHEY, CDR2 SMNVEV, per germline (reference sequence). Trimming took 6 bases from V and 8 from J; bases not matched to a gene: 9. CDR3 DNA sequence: TGTGCCAGCAGCCAAGGACAGGGGGGCCTGGAAAAACTGTTTTTT. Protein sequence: CASSQGQGGLEKLFF. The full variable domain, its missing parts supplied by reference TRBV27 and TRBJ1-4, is EAQVTQNPRYLITVTGKKLTVTCSQNMNHEYMSWYRQDPGLGLRQIYYSMNVEVTDKGDVPEGYKVSRKEKRNFPLILESPSPNQTSLYFCASSQGQGGLEKLFFGSGTQLSVL.

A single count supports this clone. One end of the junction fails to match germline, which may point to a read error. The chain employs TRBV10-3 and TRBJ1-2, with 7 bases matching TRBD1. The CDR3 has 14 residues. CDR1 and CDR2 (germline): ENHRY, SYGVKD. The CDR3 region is CAIRAGQQNYGCTF. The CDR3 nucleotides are TGTGCCATCAGGGCGGGACAGCAAAACTATGGCTGCACCTTC.

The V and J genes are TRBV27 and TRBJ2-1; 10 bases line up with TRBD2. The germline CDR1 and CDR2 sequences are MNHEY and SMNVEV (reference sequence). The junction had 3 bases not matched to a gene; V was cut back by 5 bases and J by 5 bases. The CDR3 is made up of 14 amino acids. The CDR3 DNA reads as TGTGCCAGCAGTCGGCTAGCGGGAGACAATGAGCAGTTCTTC. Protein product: CASSRLAGDNEQFF.

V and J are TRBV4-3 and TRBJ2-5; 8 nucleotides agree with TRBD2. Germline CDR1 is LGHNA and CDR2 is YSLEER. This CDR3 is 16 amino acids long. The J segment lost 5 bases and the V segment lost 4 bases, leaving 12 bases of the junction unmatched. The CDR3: CASSPSMAGGGETQYF. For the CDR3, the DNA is TGCGCCAGCAGCCCTAGTATGGCGGGAGGAGGTGAGACCCAGTACTTC.

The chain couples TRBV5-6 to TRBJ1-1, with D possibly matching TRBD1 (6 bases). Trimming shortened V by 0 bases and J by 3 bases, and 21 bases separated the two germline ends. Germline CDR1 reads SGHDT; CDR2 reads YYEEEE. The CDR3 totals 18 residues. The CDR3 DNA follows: TGTGCCAGCAGCTTGGCCTTTGGGGGCGCGTATGGGGACACTGAAGCTTTCTTT. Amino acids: CASSLAFGGAYGDTEAFF.

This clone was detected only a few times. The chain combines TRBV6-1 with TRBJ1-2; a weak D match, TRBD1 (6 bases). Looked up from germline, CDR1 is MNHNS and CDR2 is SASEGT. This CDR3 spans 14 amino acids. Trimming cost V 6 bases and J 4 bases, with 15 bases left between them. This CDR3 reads CASSPRGFGYGYTF. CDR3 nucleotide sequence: TGTGCCAGCAGCCCAAGGGGGTTCGGCTATGGCTACACCTTC.

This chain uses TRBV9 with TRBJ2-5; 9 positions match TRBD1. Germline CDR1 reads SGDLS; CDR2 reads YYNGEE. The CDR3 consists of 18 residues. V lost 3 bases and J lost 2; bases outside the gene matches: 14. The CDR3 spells CASSAAGTGLRRQETQYF. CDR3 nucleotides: TGTGCCAGCAGCGCGGCCGGGACAGGGTTGAGGAGACAAGAGACCCAGTACTTC.

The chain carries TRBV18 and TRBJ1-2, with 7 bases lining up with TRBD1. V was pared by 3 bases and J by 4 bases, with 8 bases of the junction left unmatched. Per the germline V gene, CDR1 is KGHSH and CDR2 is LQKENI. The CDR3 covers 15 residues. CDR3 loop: CASSPNDRAGYGYTF. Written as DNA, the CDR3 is TGTGCCAGCTCACCGAACGACAGGGCCGGCTATGGCTACACCTTC.

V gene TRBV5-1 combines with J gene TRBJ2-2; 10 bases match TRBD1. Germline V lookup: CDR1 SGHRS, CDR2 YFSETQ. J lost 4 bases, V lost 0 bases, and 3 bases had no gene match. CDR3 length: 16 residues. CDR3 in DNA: TGCGCCAGCAGCTTGGGGGGACAGGGGAGCACCGGGGAGCTGTTTTTT. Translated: CASSLGGQGSTGELFF.

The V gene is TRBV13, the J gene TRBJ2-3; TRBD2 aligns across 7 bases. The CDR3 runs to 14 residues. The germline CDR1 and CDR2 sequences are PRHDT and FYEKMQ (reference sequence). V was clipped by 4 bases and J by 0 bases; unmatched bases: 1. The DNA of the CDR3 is TGTGCCAGCAGCTATAGCGGGAGCACAGATACGCAGTATTTT. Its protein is CASSYSGSTDTQYF.

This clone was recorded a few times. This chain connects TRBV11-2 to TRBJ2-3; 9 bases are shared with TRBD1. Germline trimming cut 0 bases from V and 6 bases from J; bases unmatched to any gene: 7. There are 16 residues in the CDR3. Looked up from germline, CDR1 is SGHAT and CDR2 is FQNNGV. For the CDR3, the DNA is TGTGCCAGCAGCTTAGATCGGAGACAGGGGGTGGATACGCAGTATTTT. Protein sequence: CASSLDRRQGVDTQYF. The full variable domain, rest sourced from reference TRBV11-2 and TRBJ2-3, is EAGVAQSPRYKIIEKRQSVAFWCNPISGHATLYWYQQILGQGPKLLIQFQNNGVVDDSQLPKDRFSAERLKGVDSTLKIQPAKLEDSAVYLCASSLDRRQGVDTQYFGPGTRLTVL.

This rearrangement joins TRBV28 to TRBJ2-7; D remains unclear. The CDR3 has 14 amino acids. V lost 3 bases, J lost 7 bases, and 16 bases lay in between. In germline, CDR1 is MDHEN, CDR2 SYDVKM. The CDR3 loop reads CASSFRQTLREQYF. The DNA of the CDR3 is TGTGCCAGCAGTTTCAGGCAGACCTTACGGGAGCAGTACTTC.

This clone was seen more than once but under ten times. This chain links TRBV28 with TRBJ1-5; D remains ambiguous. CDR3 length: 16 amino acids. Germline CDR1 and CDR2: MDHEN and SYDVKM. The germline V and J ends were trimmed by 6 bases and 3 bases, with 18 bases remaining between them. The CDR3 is CASRLGGAWDNQPQHF. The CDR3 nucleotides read TGTGCCAGCAGATTGGGAGGCGCTTGGGACAATCAGCCCCAGCATTTT.

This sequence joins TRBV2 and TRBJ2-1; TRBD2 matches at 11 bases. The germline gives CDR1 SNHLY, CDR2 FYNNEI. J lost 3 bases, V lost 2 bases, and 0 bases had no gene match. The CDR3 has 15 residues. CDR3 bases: TGTGCCAGCAGTGAAACTAGCGGGGGCTACAATGAGCAGTTCTTC. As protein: CASSETSGGYNEQFF.

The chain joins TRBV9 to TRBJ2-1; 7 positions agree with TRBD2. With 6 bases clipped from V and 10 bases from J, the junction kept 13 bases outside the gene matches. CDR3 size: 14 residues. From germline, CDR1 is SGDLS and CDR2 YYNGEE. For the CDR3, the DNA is TGTGCCAGCAATGGCGGGAGATCTATCCGCGAGCAGTTCTTC. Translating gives CASNGGRSIREQFF.

The CDR3 coding sequence is TGTGCCAGCAGCTCATATCTAGCGGGAGGCACAGATACGCAGTATTTT. It is translated as CASSSYLAGGTDTQYF. V gene TRBV7-9 combines with J gene TRBJ2-3; 10 positions agree with TRBD2. With V trimmed by 4 bases and J by 1 base, 5 bases remained unmatched. CDR1 SEHNR and CDR2 FQNEAQ come from the germline V gene (reference sequence). CDR3 length equals 16 residues.

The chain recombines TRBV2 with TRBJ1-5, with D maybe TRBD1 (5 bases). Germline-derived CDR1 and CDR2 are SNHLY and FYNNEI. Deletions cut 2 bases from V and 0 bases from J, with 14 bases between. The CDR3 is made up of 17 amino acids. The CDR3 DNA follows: TGTGCCAGCAGTGAATCGGCAGGGCCCTATAGCAATCAGCCCCAGCATTTT. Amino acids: CASSESAGPYSNQPQHF.

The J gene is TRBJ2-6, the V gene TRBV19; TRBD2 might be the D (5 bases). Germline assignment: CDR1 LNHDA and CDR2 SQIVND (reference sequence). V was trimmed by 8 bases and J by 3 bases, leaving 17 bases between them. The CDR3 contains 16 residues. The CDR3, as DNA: TGTGCCAGTGCCCGAACCCCCCGGGGTGGGGCCAACGTCCTGACTTTC. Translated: CASARTPRGGANVLTF. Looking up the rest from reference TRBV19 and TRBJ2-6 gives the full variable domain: DGGITQSPKYLFRKEGQNVTLSCEQNLNHDAMYWYRQDPGQGLRLIYYSQIVNDFQKGDIAEGYSVSREKKESFPLTVTSAQKNPTAFYLCASARTPRGGANVLTFGAGSRLTVL.

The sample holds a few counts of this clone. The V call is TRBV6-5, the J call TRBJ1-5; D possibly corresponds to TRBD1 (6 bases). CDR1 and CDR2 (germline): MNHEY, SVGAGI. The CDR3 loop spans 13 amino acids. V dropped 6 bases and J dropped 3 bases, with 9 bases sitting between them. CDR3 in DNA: TGTGCCAGCAGACAGGGTGACAATCAGCCCCAGCATTTT. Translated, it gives CASRQGDNQPQHF.

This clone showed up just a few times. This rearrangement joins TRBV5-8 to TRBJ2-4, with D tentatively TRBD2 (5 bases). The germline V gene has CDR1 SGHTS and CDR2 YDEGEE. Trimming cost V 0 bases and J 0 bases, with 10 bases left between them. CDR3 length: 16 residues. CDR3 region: CASSLEGSGAKNIQYF. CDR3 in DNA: TGTGCCAGCAGCTTGGAAGGGAGCGGAGCCAAAAACATTCAGTACTTC.

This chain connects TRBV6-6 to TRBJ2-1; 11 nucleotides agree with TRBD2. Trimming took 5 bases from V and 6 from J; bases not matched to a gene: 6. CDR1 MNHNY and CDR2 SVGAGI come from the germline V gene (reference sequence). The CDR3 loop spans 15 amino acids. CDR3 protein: CASSVTSGGANEQFF. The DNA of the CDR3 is TGTGCCAGCAGTGTTACTAGCGGGGGTGCCAATGAGCAGTTCTTC.

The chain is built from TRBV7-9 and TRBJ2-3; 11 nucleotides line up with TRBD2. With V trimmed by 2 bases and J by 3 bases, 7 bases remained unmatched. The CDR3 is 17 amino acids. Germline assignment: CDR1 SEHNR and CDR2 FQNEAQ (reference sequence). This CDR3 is CASSLPVAGGDTDTQYF. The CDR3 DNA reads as TGTGCCAGCAGCTTACCCGTAGCGGGAGGGGATACAGATACGCAGTATTTT.

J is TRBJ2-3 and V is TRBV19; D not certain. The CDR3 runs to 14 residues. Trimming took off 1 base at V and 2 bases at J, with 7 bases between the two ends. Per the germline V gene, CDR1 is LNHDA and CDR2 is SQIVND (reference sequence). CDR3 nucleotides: TGTGCCAGTAGTATAGGCACTCACACAGATACGCAGTATTTT. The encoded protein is CASSIGTHTDTQYF.